This TCR beta chain came from a study of blood T cell repertoires in COVID-19. CDR3 size: 18 residues. In the authors' methods: Amplification of reference gene primers provided the estimated nucleated cell counts. TCRdb's copy holds only in-frame clones and misses some; the assay was immunoSEQ multiplex PCR. The DNA gave D and trimming, while V, J and clone size come from that table. The sample has about 210,000 clones; around 80% are singletons. The TCR originated in a woman of 80 years or more with COVID-19, enrolled during active disease. What was sequenced was peripheral blood. The chain couples TRBV21-1 to TRBJ1-1. TRBV21-1 is an annotated pseudogene. This chain's CDR3 is CASSKGGGGNRMNTEAFF. The DNA for the CDR3 is TGTGCCAGCAGCAAAGGAGGGGGAGGGAACCGGATGAACACTGAAGCTTTCTTT.